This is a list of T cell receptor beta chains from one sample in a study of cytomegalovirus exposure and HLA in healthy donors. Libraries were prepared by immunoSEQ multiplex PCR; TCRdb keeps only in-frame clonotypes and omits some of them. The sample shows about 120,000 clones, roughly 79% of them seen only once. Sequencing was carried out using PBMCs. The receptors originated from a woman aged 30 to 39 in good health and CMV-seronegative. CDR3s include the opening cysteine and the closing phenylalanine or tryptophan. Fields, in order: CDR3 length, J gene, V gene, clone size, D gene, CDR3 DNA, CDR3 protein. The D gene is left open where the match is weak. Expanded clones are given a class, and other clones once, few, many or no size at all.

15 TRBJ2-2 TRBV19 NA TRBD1 TGTGCCAGTACCCGCGGGACAGGGAACACCGGGGAGCTGTTTTTT CASTRGTGNTGELFF
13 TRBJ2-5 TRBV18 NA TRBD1 TGTGCCAGCTCCGGACAGGGTCAAGAGACCCAGTACTTC CASSGQGQETQYF
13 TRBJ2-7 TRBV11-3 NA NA TGTGCCAGCAGCTTGGACGGGAACTACGAGCAGTACTTC CASSLDGNYEQYF
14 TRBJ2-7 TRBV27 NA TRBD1 TGTGCCAGCAGTTTCCCCGGACAGGAACGGGAGCAGTACTTC CASSFPGQEREQYF
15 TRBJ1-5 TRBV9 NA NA TGTGCCAGCAGCGTAGGTCTGGGAGGCAATCAGCCCCAGCATTTT CASSVGLGGNQPQHF
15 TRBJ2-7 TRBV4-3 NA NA TGCGCCAGCAGGGCCCAGCGAACCGGGAGCTACGAGCAGTACTTC CASRAQRTGSYEQYF
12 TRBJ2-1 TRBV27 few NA TGTGCCAGCAGTTTAGGAGGCCATGAGCAGTTCTTC CASSLGGHEQFF
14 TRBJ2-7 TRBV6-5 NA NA TGTGCCAGCAGTTACCACACAGGGCCCTACGAGCAGTACTTC CASSYHTGPYEQYF
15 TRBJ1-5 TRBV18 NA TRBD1 TGTGCCAGCTCACCCGGACAGGGGGCTGATCAGCCCCAGCATTTT CASSPGQGADQPQHF
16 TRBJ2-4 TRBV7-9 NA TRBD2 TGTGCCAGCAGCTTAGCAGGCGGGGGAGCCAAAAACATTCAGTACTTC CASSLAGGGAKNIQYF
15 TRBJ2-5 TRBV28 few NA TGTGCCAGCAGTTTAGTGGGAGGGGGGCAAGAGACCCAGTACTTC CASSLVGGGQETQYF
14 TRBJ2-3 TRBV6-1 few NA TGTGCCAGCAGTGAAGACATGAGCACAGATACGCAGTATTTT CASSEDMSTDTQYF
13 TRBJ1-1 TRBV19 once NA TGTGCCAGTAGTGGCACAGGGAGGGTTGAAGCTTTCTTT CASSGTGRVEAFF
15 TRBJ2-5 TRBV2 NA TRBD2 TGTGCCAGCAGTGAAGGGCCTAGCGGGAAAGAGACCCAGTACTTC CASSEGPSGKETQYF
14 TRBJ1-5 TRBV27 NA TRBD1 TGTGCCAGCAGTCCCGGGACAGGGGGGTGGCCCCAGCATTTT CASSPGTGGWPQHF
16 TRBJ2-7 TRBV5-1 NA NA TGCGCCAGCAGCTTGGTTTTTGGGGCTACACTCTACGAGCAGTACTTC CASSLVFGATLYEQYF
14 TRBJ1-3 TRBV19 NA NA TGTGCCAGTAGTGGCGGGGGCTCTGGAAACACCATATATTTT CASSGGGSGNTIYF
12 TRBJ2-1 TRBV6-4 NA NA TGTGCCAGCAGTAGCGAGCTGGATGAGCAGTTCTTC CASSSELDEQFF
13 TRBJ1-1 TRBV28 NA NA TGTGCCAGCAACCAGGAGGGACCGGCTGAAGCTTTCTTT CASNQEGPAEAFF
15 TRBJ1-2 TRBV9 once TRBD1 TGTGCCAGCAGCGTAGGGGAGGACAGGGTCTATGGCTACACCTTC CASSVGEDRVYGYTF
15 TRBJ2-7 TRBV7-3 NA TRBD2 TGTGCCAGCAGCTTAACGGCGGGAGAGGGCTACGAGCAGTACTTC CASSLTAGEGYEQYF
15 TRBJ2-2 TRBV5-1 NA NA TGCGCCAGCAGCTTGGCAGAGGAACACACCGGGGAGCTGTTTTTT CASSLAEEHTGELFF
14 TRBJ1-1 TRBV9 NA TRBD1 TGTGCCAGCAGCCCGCGAGGGGGCACAGGTGAAGCTTTCTTT CASSPRGGTGEAFF
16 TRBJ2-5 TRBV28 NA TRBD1 TGTGCCAGCAGTTTAGGCGGGCAGGGGGCTCGTGAGACCCAGTACTTC CASSLGGQGARETQYF
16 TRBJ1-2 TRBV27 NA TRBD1 TGTGCCAGCAGTTCTGAAATGACAGGGAAAAACTATGGCTACACCTTC CASSSEMTGKNYGYTF
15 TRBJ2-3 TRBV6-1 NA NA TGTGCCAGCAGTGAACAGGGCGGAGGCACAGATACGCAGTATTTT CASSEQGGGTDTQYF
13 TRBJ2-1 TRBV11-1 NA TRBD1 TGTGCCAGCAGCTTAGCGCAACAGGGGGAGCAGTTCTTC CASSLAQQGEQFF
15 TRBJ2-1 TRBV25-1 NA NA TGTGCCAGCAGTCCGGGGGGACAGGCCGACAATGAGCAGTTCTTC CASSPGGQADNEQFF
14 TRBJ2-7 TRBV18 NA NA TGTGCCAGCTCACTGCAAGCGAGCTCCTACGAGCAGTACTTC CASSLQASSYEQYF
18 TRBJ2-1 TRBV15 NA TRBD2 TGTGCCACCAGCAGAGATCCTACTAGCGGATTAACCTACAATGAGCAGTTCTTC CATSRDPTSGLTYNEQFF
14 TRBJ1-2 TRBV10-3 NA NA TGTGCCATCACGGGGCGGACAGATAACTATGGCTACACCTTC CAITGRTDNYGYTF
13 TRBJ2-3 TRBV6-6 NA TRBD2 TGTGCCGGACGACTAGCTAGCACAGATACGCAGTATTTT CAGRLASTDTQYF
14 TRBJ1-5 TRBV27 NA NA TGTGCCAGCAGTTTATCCGACACAGATCAGCCCCAGCATTTT CASSLSDTDQPQHF
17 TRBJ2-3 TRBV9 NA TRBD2 TGTGCCAGCAGCGTAGCTTCTAGCGGGAGGAACACAGATACGCAGTATTTT CASSVASSGRNTDTQYF
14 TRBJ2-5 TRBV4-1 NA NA TGCGCCAGCAGCCAAGACAGGACTTCGGGAGAGCAGTACTTC CASSQDRTSGEQYF
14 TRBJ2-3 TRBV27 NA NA TGTGCCAGCAGTTTAAGGGGTACCACAGATACGCAGTATTTT CASSLRGTTDTQYF
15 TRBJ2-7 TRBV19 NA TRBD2 TGTGCCAGTAGTGACTCTAGCGGGAGTGGGTACGAGCAGTACTTC CASSDSSGSGYEQYF
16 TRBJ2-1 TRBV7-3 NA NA TGTGCCAGCAGCTTAACGGCGGGCCTCTCCTACAATGAGCAGTTCTTC CASSLTAGLSYNEQFF
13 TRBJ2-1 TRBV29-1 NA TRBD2 TGCAGCGTTGATAGCGGGAGGGGCAATGAGCAGTTCTTC CSVDSGRGNEQFF
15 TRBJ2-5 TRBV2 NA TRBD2 TGTGCCAGCAGTGATCGACTAGCGGGATCAGAGACCCAGTACTTC CASSDRLAGSETQYF
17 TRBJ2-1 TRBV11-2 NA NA TGTGCCAGCAGCTTAGGGACCCTAGCGTCTTCCTACAATGAGCAGTTCTTC CASSLGTLASSYNEQFF
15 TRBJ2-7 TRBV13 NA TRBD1 TGTGCCAGCAGTTGGGGGCAGGGGGCGAAAAAAGAGCAGTACTTC CASSWGQGAKKEQYF
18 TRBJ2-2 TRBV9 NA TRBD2 TGTGCCAGCAGCGTAGAGCCTAGCGGGAGGATGGGCACCGGGGAGCTGTTTTTT CASSVEPSGRMGTGELFF
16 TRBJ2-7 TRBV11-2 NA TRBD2 TGTGCCAGCAGCTTAGATCCTAGCGGGAGTCTCTACGAGCAGTACTTC CASSLDPSGSLYEQYF
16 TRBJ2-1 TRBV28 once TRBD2 TGTGCCAGCAGTTTAATAGTTAGCGGGAGCTACAATGAGCAGTTCTTC CASSLIVSGSYNEQFF
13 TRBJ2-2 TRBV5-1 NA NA TGCGCCAGCAGCTTTTGGACTGCCGGGGAGCTGTTTTTT CASSFWTAGELFF
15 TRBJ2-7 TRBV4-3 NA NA TGCGCCAGCAGCCAAGATCAGGGGACCTCCTACGAGCAGTACTTC CASSQDQGTSYEQYF
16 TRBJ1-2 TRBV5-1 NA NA TGCGCCAGCAGCTTGCGCGAGAGACCAGCTAGATGTGGCTACACCTTC CASSLRERPARCGYTF
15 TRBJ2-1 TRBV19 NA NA TGTGCCAGTAGTATGGACTCCGGGTACCGCAATGAGCAGTTCTTC CASSMDSGYRNEQFF
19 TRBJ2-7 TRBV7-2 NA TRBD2 TGTGCCAGCAGCTTAGCCCCTGGTGGACTAGCGGGAGTACCCTACGAGCAGTACTTC CASSLAPGGLAGVPYEQYF
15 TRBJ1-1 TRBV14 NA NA TGTGCCAGCAAGGGGGACGCCATAAAGGACACTGAAGCTTTCTTT CASKGDAIKDTEAFF
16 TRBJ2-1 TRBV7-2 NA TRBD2 TGTGCCAGCAGCTTCTTCACTAGCGGGAGCTCCAATGAGCAGTTCTTC CASSFFTSGSSNEQFF
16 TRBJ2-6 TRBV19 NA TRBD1 TGTGCCAGTAGTAGTGGACAGGACTCTGGGGCCAACGTCCTGACTTTC CASSSGQDSGANVLTF
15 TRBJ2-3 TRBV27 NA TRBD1 TGTGCCAGCAGTTGGAGACAGGGCCTCTTGAATACGCAGTATTTT CASSWRQGLLNTQYF
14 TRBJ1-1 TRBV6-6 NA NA TGTGCCAGCAGCCGGTGGCAGGGGAACACTGAAGCTTTCTTT CASSRWQGNTEAFF
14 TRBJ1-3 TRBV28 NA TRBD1 TGTGCCAGCAGCCTGACAGGGGTCGGAAACACCATATATTTT CASSLTGVGNTIYF
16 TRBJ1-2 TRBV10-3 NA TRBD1 TGTGCCATCACCGACCCTGGGACAGGGGGCGACTATGGCTACACCTTC CAITDPGTGGDYGYTF
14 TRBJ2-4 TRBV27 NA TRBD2 TGTGCCAGCAGCACAGGGACTAGCGGGACCATTCAGTACTTC CASSTGTSGTIQYF
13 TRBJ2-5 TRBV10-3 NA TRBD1 TGTGCCATCAGTGTGACAGGGGCCGAGACCCAGTACTTC CAISVTGAETQYF